This is a list of T cell receptor beta chains from one sample in a study of T cells after yellow fever vaccination. TCRdb called the 5' RACE reads again in MiXCR, with one record for every CDR3 protein. The data contain 300,000 to 400,000 distinct CDR3 sequences, 6.2% of them singletons. This material consisted of PBMCs, taken 5 days after the yellow fever booster vaccination. All receptors come from a man younger than 40 who received the YFV17D yellow fever vaccine. Each CDR3 is given with its conserved first and last residue.

j_call | v_call | cdr3_aa
TRBJ2-1 | TRBV20-1 | CSAPGQGHNEQFF
TRBJ2-1 | TRBV5-1 | CASRGGPLEGNEQFF
TRBJ2-7 | TRBV15 | CATSREQGVHEQYF
TRBJ2-1 | TRBV7-6 | CASSPKNRDEFEQFF
TRBJ2-2 | TRBV7-6 | CASSLLTGSWDGELFF
TRBJ2-1 | TRBV4-3 | CASSQGVRAGGNEQFF
TRBJ2-5 | TRBV10-2 | CASSEGWGTQYF
TRBJ1-2 | TRBV18 | CASSPPNSNYGYTF
TRBJ2-1 | TRBV24-1 | CATKGHEQFF
TRBJ2-7 | TRBV11-2 | CASSLISYEQYF
TRBJ2-3 | TRBV28 | CASSSPSGEDTQYF
TRBJ2-7 | TRBV20-1 | CSGTQGYYEQYF
TRBJ2-1 | TRBV5-1 | CASSSQGGGSYNEQFF
TRBJ2-2 | TRBV20-1 | CSASPGLAEFNTGELFF
TRBJ2-3 | TRBV12-3/TRBV12-4 | CASSLEAGRASDTQYF
TRBJ2-1 | TRBV15 | CATSEYGSDEQFF
TRBJ2-3 | TRBV7-9 | CASSPGGTDTQYF
TRBJ2-3 | TRBV29-1 | CNGQDSTDTQYF
TRBJ1-1 | TRBV27 | CASSSPWRQSEAFF
TRBJ1-3 | TRBV20-1 | CSARRPSGNTIYF
TRBJ2-1 | TRBV18 | CASSPTASGIGDEQFF
TRBJ2-1 | TRBV5-1 | CASSRGLAGVPFF
TRBJ1-2 | TRBV15 | CATSRDQINYGYTF
TRBJ2-1 | TRBV7-2 | CASRSPPAHEQFF
TRBJ2-2 | TRBV5-1 | CASNLAGGLANTGELFF
TRBJ2-3 | TRBV10-3 | CEYLRKRSGSETDTQYF
TRBJ2-3 | TRBV7-6 | CASSTPGLAFSPAYTDTQYF
TRBJ1-1 | TRBV4-2 | CASSQGGTGNTEAFF
TRBJ2-7 | TRBV27 | CASSRISGRAGSYEQYF
TRBJ2-5 | TRBV12-3/TRBV12-4 | CASSPGQGGQETQYF
TRBJ2-1 | TRBV12-3/TRBV12-4 | CASSFLRGDEQFF
TRBJ2-5 | TRBV6-5 | CASSSGQGALNF
TRBJ1-1 | TRBV3-1 | CASTRGPVSEVNTEAFF
TRBJ2-2 | TRBV20-1 | CSAVLQGSTGELFF
TRBJ2-7 | TRBV12-3/TRBV12-4 | CASSTGAGEQYF
TRBJ1-5 | TRBV10-2 | CASRGPSNQPQHF
TRBJ2-2 | TRBV12-3/TRBV12-4 | CASRIQGSAGELFF
TRBJ2-5 | TRBV9 | CASSPRASQETQYF
TRBJ2-1 | TRBV20-1 | CSATGTGSFYNEQFF